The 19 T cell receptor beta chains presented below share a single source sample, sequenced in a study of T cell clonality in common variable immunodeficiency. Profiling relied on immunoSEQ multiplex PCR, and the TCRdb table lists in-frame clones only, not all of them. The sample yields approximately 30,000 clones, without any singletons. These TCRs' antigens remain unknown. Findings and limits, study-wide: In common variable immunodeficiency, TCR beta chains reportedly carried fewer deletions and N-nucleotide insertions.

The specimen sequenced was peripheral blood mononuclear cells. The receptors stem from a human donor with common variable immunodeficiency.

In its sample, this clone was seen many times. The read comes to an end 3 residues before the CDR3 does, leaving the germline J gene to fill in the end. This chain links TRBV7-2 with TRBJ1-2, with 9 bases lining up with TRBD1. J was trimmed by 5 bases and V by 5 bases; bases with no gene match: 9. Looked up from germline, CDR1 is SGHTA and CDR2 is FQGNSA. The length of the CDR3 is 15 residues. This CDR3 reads CASSPEGTGLYGYTF. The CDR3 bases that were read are TGTGCCAGCAGCCCCGAGGGGACAGGGCTTTATGGC.

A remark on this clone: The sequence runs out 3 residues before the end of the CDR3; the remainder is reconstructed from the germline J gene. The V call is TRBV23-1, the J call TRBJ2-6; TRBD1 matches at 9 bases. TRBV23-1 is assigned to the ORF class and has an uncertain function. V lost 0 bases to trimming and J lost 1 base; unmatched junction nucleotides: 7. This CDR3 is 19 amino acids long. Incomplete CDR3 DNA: TGCGCCAGCAGTCAATCGGACGGACAGGGGACTTCTGGGGCCAACGTC. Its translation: CASSQSDGQGTSGANV. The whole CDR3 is CASSQSDGQGTSGANVLTF.

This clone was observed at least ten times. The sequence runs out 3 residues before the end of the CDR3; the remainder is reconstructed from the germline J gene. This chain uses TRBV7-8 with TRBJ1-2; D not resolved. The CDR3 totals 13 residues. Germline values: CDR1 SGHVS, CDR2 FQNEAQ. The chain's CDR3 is CASSSGGPQRYTF. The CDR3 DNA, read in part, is TGTGCCAGCAGCTCTGGCGGCCCCCAGAGG. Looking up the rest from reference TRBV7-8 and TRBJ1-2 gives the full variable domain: GAGVSQSPRYKVAKRGQDVALRCDPISGHVSLFWYQQALGQGPEFLTYFQNEAQLDKSGLPSDRFFAERPEGSVSTLKIQRTQQEDSAVYLCASSSGGPQRYTFGSGTRLTVV.

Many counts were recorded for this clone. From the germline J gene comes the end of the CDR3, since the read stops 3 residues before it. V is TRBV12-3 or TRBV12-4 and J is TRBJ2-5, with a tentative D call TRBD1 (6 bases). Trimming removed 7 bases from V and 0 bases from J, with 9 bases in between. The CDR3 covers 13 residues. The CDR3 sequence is CASTRTDQETQYF. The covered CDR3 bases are TGTGCCAGCACCAGGACAGACCAAGAGACC.

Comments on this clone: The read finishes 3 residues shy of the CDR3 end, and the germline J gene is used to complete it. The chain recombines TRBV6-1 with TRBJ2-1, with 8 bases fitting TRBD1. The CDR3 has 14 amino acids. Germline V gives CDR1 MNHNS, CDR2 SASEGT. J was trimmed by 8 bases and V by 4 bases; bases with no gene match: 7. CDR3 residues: CASSVETGVHEQFF. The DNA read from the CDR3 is TGTGCCAGCAGTGTCGAGACAGGGGTGCATGAG.

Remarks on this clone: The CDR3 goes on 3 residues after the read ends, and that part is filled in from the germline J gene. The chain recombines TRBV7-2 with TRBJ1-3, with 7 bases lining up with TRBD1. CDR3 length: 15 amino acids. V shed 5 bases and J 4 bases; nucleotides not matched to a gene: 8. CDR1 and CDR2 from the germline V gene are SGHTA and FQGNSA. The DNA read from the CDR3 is TGTGCCAGCAGCCTGAGGACAGGCTCCGGAAACACC. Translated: CASSLRTGSGNT. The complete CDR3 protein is CASSLRTGSGNTIYF.

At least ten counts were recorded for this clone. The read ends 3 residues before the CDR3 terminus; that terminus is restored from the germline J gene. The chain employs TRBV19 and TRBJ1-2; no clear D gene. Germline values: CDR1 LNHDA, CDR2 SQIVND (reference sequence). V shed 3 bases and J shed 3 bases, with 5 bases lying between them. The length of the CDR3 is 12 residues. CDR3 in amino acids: CASSIEDYGYTF. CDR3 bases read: TGTGCCAGTAGTATCGAGGACTATGGC.

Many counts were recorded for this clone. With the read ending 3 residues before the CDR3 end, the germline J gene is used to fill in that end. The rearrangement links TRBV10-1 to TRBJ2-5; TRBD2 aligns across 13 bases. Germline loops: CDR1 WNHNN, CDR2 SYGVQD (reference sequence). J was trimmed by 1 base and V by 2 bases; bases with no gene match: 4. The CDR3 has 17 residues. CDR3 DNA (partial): TGCGCCAGCAGTGAGGGACTAGCGGGGGACATCCAAGAGACC. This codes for CASSEGLAGDIQET. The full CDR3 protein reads CASSEGLAGDIQETQYF.

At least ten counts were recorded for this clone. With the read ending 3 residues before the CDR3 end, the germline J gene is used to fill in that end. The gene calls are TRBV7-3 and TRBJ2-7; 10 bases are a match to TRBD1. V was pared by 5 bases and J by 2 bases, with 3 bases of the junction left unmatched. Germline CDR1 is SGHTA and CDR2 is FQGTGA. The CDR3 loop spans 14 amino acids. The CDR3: CASSPGTGAYEQYF. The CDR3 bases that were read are TGTGCCAGCAGCCCCGGGACAGGGGCCTACGAG.

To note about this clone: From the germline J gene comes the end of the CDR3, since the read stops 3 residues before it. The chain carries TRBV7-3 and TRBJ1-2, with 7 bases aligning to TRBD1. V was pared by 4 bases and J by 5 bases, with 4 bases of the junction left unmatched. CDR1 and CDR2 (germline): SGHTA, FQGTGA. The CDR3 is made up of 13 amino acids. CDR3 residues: CASSSTGVYGYTF. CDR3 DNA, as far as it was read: TGTGCCAGCAGCTCTACAGGGGTTTATGGC.

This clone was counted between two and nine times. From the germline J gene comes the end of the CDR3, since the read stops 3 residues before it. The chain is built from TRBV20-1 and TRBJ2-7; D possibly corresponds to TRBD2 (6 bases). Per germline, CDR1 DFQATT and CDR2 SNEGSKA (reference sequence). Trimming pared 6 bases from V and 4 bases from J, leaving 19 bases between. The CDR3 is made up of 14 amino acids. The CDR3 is CSAKDARGGYEQYF. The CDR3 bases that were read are TGCAGTGCCAAGGACGCGCGGGGTGGGTACGAG.

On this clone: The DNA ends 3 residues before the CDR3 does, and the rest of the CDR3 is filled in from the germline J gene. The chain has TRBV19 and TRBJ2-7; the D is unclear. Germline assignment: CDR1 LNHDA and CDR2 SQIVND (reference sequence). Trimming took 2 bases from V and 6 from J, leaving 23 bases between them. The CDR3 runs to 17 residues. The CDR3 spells CASSINKGSVRGSEQYF. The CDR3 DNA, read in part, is TGTGCCAGTAGTATAAATAAGGGCTCCGTTAGAGGATCCGAG.

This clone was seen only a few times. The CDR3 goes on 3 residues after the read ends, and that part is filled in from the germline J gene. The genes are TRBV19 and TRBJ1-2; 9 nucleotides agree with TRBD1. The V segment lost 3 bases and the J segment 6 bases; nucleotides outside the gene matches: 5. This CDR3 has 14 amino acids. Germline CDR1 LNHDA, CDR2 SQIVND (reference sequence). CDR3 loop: CASSMGQGMNGYTF. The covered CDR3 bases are TGTGCCAGTAGTATGGGACAGGGTATGAATGGC.

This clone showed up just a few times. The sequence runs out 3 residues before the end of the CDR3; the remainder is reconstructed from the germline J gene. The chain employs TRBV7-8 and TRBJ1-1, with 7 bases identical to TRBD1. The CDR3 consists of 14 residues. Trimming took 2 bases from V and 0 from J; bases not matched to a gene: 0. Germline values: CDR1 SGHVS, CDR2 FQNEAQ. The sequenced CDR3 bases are TGTGCCAGCAGCTTAACAGGGGTGAACACTGAA. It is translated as CASSLTGVNTE. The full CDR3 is CASSLTGVNTEAFF. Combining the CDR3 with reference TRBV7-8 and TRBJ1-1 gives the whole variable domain GAGVSQSPRYKVAKRGQDVALRCDPISGHVSLFWYQQALGQGPEFLTYFQNEAQLDKSGLPSDRFFAERPEGSVSTLKIQRTQQEDSAVYLCASSLTGVNTEAFFGQGTRLTVV.

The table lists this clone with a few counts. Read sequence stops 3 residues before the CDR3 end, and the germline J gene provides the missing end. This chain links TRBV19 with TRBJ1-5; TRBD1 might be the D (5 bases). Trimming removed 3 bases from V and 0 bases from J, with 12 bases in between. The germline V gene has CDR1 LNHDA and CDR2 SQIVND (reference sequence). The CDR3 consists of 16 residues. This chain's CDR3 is CASSISTAYSNQPQHF. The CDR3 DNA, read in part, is TGTGCCAGTAGTATTTCGACAGCTTATAGCAATCAGCCC.

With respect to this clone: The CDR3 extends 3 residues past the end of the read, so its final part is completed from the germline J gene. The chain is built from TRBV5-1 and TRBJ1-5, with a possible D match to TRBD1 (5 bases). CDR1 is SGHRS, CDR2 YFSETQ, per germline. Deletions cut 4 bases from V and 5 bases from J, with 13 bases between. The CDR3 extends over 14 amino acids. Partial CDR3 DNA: TGCGCCAGCAGCCCAGGGTTGACAGATCAGCCC. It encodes CASSPGLTDQP. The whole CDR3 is CASSPGLTDQPQHF. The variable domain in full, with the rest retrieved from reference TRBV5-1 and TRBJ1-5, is KAGVTQTPRYLIKTRGQQVTLSCSPISGHRSVSWYQQTPGQGLQFLFEYFSETQRNKGNFPGRFSGRQFSNSRSEMNVSTLELGDSALYLCASSPGLTDQPQHFGDGTRLSIL.

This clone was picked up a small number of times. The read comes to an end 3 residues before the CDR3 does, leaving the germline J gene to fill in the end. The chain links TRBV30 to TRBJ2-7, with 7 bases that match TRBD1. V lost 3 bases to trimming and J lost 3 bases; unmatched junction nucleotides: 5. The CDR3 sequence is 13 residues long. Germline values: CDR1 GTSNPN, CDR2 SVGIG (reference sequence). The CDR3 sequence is CAWSATGVYEQYF. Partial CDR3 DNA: TGTGCCTGGAGCGCTACAGGGGTCTACGAG.

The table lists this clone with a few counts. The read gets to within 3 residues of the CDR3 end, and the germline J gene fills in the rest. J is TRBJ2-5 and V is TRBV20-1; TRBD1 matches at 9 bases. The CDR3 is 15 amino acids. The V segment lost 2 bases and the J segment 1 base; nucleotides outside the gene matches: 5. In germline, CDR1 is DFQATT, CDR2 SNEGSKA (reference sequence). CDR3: CSARPNRGLQETQYF. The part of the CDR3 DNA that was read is TGCAGTGCTAGACCGAACAGGGGGCTCCAAGAGACC.

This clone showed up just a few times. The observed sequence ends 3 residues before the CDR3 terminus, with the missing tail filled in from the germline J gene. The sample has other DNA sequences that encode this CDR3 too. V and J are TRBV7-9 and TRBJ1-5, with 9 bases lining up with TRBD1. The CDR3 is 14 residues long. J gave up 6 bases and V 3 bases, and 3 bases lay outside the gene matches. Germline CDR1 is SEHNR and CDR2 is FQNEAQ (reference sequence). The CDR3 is CASSFGQGTQPQHF. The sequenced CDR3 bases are TGTGCCAGCAGCTTTGGACAGGGGACTCAGCCC.